Described below is a single TCR beta chain sequence and its context. The data originate from a study of blood T cell repertoires in COVID-19. Study in general: The samples span acute and convalescent COVID-19 from the United States, Italy and Spain. T cells, B-cell-depleted T cells, or PBMCs supplied cDNA or gDNA.

Germline V gene lookup returns CDR1 SQVTM and CDR2 ANQGSEA. There are 11 residues in the CDR3. Per the study methods: Counts of nucleated cells, estimated from reference gene primer amplification, were obtained. Libraries were prepared by immunoSEQ multiplex PCR; TCRdb keeps only in-frame clonotypes and omits some of them. The D gene and trimming were derived from the DNA, and the V and J assignments and clone size from that table. Of 110,000 or so clones listed, around 80% are singletons. The sequencing input was peripheral blood. This chain uses TRBV29-1 with TRBJ2-3, with 9 bases identical to TRBD2. The source is a man between 65 and 85 years old with acute or convalescent COVID-19. The CDR3 DNA is TGCTGCGGGAGGGTCACAGATACGCAGTATTTT. Its protein product is CCGRVTDTQYF.